This T cell receptor beta chain comes out of a study of T cell repertoires and HLA-DP antigens. Each pre-culture CD4+ sample aimed for hundreds of thousands of T cell genomes at deep resolution. Method: immunoSEQ multiplex PCR; TCRdb's copy keeps in-frame clones and lacks some. The data contain approximately 89,000 clones, 86% of them singletons. The V and J ends lost 1 base and 6 bases respectively, with 12 bases between them. The germline V gene has CDR1 LGHNA and CDR2 YSLEER. CDR3 size: 15 residues. The study, taken as a whole, reports: No separate analysis of naive versus memory CD4+ cells was done.

Remarks on this clone: Its matching antigen is unknown. Other DNA sequences in this sample translate to the same CDR3.

This chain joins TRBV4-3 and TRBJ2-2, with a possible D match to TRBD2 (5 bases). Sample: CD4+ T cells from PBMCs. The clonotype originates from a man in his forties or fifties in good health and CMV-seronegative. CDR3 sequence reads: CASSQVTRGAGELFF. The CDR3, as DNA: TGCGCCAGCAGCCAAGTAACCCGGGGTGCCGGGGAGCTGTTTTTT.